A few counts support the clone carrying this T cell receptor (beta chain). Its specificity is unknown. This entry is derived from a study of vaccination and CD4 T cells after COVID-19. About the research overall: Convalescents were six males and four females, two of them Hispanic. The study drew post-COVID samples a median around 100 days after diagnosis (range 35 to 161).

Researchers used the Oncomine TCR Beta short-read assay to sequence DNA from cultured CD4+ T cells. TCRdb called the PCR reads again in MiXCR, with one record for every CDR3 protein. This sample has about 14,000 distinct CDR3 sequences; less than 35% occur once, and the top ten carry roughly 19%. Treatment: roughly ten-day PBMC culture with coronavirus spike peptide pools or control peptides (ViraFEST assay). Study-level findings and limits: In convalescent patients, a median roughly 86% of reactive clones appeared only post-vaccination.

V was trimmed by 4 bases and J by 4 bases, leaving 13 bases between them. The CDR3 covers 14 residues. Germline CDR1 and CDR2: SNHLY and FYNNEI. The clonotype comes from a human donor who received a COVID-19 vaccine. The chain has TRBV2 and TRBJ1-2, with a possible D match to TRBD1 (5 bases). The material sequenced was CD4+ T cells from blood, cultured in vitro, taken before SARS-CoV-2 vaccination. The CDR3 region is CASSAGTFLYGYTF. For the CDR3, the DNA is TGTGCCAGCAGTGCGGGGACTTTTCTCTATGGCTACACCTTC.